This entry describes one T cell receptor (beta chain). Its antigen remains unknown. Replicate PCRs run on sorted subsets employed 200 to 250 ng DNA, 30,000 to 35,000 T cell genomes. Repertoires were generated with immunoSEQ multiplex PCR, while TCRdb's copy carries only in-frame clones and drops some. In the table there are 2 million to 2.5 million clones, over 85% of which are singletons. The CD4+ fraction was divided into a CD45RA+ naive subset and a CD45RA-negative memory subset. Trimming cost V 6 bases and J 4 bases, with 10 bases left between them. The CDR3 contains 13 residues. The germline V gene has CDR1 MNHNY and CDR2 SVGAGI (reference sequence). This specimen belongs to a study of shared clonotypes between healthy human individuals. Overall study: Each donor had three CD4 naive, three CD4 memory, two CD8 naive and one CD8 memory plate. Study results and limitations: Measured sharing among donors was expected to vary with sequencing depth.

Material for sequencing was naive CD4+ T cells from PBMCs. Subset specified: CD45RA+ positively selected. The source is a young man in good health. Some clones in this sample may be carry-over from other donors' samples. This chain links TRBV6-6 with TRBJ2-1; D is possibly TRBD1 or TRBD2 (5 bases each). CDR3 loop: CASSRDGYNEQFF. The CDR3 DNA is TGTGCCAGCAGCAGGGACGGGTACAATGAGCAGTTCTTC.